The 19 T cell receptor beta chains listed next were all sequenced from one sample in a study of naive and memory T cell subsets. Four PCR rounds used nested alpha and beta constant region primers plus the SP2 primer. One entry per CDR3 protein, called by TCRdb with MiXCR from the UMI-ligation and nested PCR reads. The sample has 20,000 to 25,000 distinct CDR3 sequences, approximately 6.5% seen once; the top ten hold more than 5.5%. The treatment is: skin biopsy from PPD injection site in Mantoux-positive individual. A UMI-containing oligonucleotide was joined by 3' ligation to the TCR cDNA template. Source: skin, taken from a tuberculin skin test site. The receptors originated from an adult in good health.

This clonotype was seen ten or more times. This sequence joins TRBV3-1 and TRBJ1-2, with 8 nucleotides matching TRBD1. The CDR3 contains 14 residues. Germline CDR1 reads LGHDT; CDR2 reads YNNKEL (reference sequence). V lost 1 base, J lost 2 bases, and 0 bases stayed unmatched. CDR3 sequence: CASSQGTGNYGYTF. DNA of the CDR3: TGTGCCAGCAGCCAAGGGACAGGGAACTATGGCTACACCTTC.

This clonotype was observed many times. The V and J genes are TRBV29-1 and TRBJ1-1; D is unresolved. With 7 bases removed from V and 1 base from J, the gap between germline ends came to 31 bases. Germline CDR1 and CDR2: SQVTM and ANQGSEA. The CDR3 consists of 19 residues. DNA for the CDR3: TGCAGCGCCCAGAGGGCGCACCTCCCCGCTTCCCGCTCGAACACTGAAGCTTTCTTT. Translation: CSAQRAHLPASRSNTEAFF. The complete variable domain, with remaining parts taken from reference TRBV29-1 and TRBJ1-1, reads SAVISQKPSRDICQRGTSLTIQCQVDSQVTMMFWYRQQPGQSLTLIATANQGSEATYESGFVIDKFPISRPNLTFSTLTVSNMSPEDSSIYLCSAQRAHLPASRSNTEAFFGQGTRLTVV.

V is TRBV2 and J is TRBJ1-1; TRBD1 matches 8 bases. The CDR3 has 14 amino acids. V dropped 1 base and J dropped 4; count of bases not matched to a gene: 2. CDR1 and CDR2 from the germline V gene are SNHLY and FYNNEI. The CDR3 here is CASSEEQGVTEAFF. The CDR3 DNA reads TGTGCCAGCAGTGAAGAACAGGGGGTCACTGAAGCTTTCTTT. The entire variable domain, with the rest obtained from reference TRBV2 and TRBJ1-1, is as follows: EPEVTQTPSHQVTQMGQEVILRCVPISNHLYFYWYRQILGQKVEFLVSFYNNEISEKSEIFDDQFSVERPDGSNFTLKIRSTKLEDSAMYFCASSEEQGVTEAFFGQGTRLTVV.

This clonotype was recorded many times. The rearrangement joins TRBV7-9 to TRBJ2-3; D is uncertain. Deletions cut 5 bases from V and 5 bases from J, with 14 bases between. CDR1 is SEHNR, CDR2 FQNEAQ, per germline (reference sequence). The CDR3 has 14 amino acids. CDR3 amino acids: CASSANVGRDTQYF. CDR3 in DNA: TGTGCCAGCAGCGCAAATGTAGGGCGAGATACGCAGTATTTT.

This clonotype was seen many times. V gene TRBV9 combines with J gene TRBJ2-5; 8 positions agree with TRBD1. Germline V gene lookup returns CDR1 SGDLS and CDR2 YYNGEE. The V and J ends lost 0 bases and 5 bases, in that order; junction bases with no gene match: 6. The CDR3 is made up of 15 amino acids. Here the CDR3 reads CASSVEPGGRETQYF. Here the CDR3 DNA reads TGTGCCAGCAGCGTAGAGCCAGGGGGCCGGGAGACCCAGTACTTC.

This clonotype was detected only a few times. The CDR3 reads CAISSTSWEQFF. The CDR3 DNA is TGTGCCATCAGTTCGACTAGCTGGGAGCAGTTCTTC. The gene calls are TRBV10-3 and TRBJ2-1, with 7 bases identical to TRBD2. CDR1 and CDR2 (germline): ENHRY, SYGVKD. With 5 bases clipped from V and 10 bases from J, the junction kept 5 bases outside the gene matches. This CDR3 contains 12 residues.

This clonotype came up many times. The chain recombines TRBV19 with TRBJ2-3; possible D gene TRBD2, 6 bases. The CDR3 runs to 14 residues. Deletions cut 8 bases from V and 1 base from J, with 13 bases between. Germline V gene lookup returns CDR1 LNHDA and CDR2 SQIVND (reference sequence). Here the CDR3 DNA reads TGTGCCAGTGGTGATAGCGGACGCACAGATACGCAGTATTTT. It specifies CASGDSGRTDTQYF. The whole variable domain, remainder taken from reference TRBV19 and TRBJ2-3, is DGGITQSPKYLFRKEGQNVTLSCEQNLNHDAMYWYRQDPGQGLRLIYYSQIVNDFQKGDIAEGYSVSREKKESFPLTVTSAQKNPTAFYLCASGDSGRTDTQYFGPGTRLTVL.

This clonotype was counted ten times or more. The chain joins TRBV6-4 to TRBJ1-5; 7 bases agree with TRBD1. The trim removed 0 bases at V and 5 bases at J, leaving 4 bases unmatched. Per germline, CDR1 MRHNA and CDR2 SNTAGT. The CDR3 has 15 amino acids. The DNA for the CDR3 is TGTGCCAGCAGTGACTCGAGACAGGGTTATCAGCCCCAGCATTTT. As protein: CASSDSRQGYQPQHF.

This clonotype has ten or more counts. V gene TRBV4-1 combines with J gene TRBJ1-2, with unresolved D. The CDR3 spans 16 residues. The V gene's germline CDR1 is MGHRA and CDR2 YSYEKL. V lost 4 bases and J lost 2, with 17 bases in between. The CDR3 DNA follows: TGCGCCAGCAGCCGTATGGACGGAGTTAGGAACTATGGCTACACCTTC. Translation: CASSRMDGVRNYGYTF.

This clonotype was seen repeatedly, ten times or more. The chain recombines TRBV7-9 with TRBJ2-1; D is uncertain. The V gene lost 5 bases and the J gene lost 6 bases, with 20 bases spanning the gap. This CDR3 contains 16 residues. Germline V gene lookup returns CDR1 SEHNR and CDR2 FQNEAQ (reference sequence). For the CDR3, the DNA is TGTGCCAGCAGCCCAACCCTAAGCGCGCGAGCCAATGAGCAGTTCTTC. Translated, it gives CASSPTLSARANEQFF.

There are many counts of this clonotype. The chain is built from TRBV10-3 and TRBJ2-1; D may be TRBD2 (5 bases). Germline V CDR1 and CDR2: ENHRY, SYGVKD. Trimming took off 8 bases at V and 9 bases at J, with 20 bases between the two ends. The CDR3 sequence is 14 residues long. The CDR3 sequence: CAIGCQRTRGEQFF. The CDR3 nucleotides read TGTGCCATCGGATGCCAGCGCACCCGGGGTGAGCAGTTCTTC.

This clonotype was recorded many times. The gene calls are TRBV7-2 and TRBJ2-1; D is uncertain. The CDR3 has 12 amino acids. CDR1 SGHTA and CDR2 FQGNSA come from the germline V gene. V was shortened by 5 bases and J by 8 bases, with 10 bases between the two germline ends. CDR3 DNA sequence: TGTGCCAGCAGCCTCAGAGGCTATGAGCAGTTCTTC. Its translation: CASSLRGYEQFF.

The sample holds many counts of this clonotype. The chain employs TRBV4-3 and TRBJ2-7; D remains ambiguous. The CDR3 has 15 amino acids. In germline, CDR1 is LGHNA, CDR2 YSLEER. Trimming pared 4 bases from V and 4 bases from J, leaving 17 bases between. CDR3 region: CASSRQFGTVYEQYF. CDR3 nucleotide sequence: TGCGCCAGCAGCCGACAATTTGGAACAGTTTACGAGCAGTACTTC.

This clonotype was detected ten times or more. CDR3 coding DNA: TGTGCCAGCAGTCCGACAGCGGTCTCGTCCTACGAGCAGTACTTC. This translates into CASSPTAVSSYEQYF. The genes are TRBV2 and TRBJ2-7; D may correspond to TRBD1 or TRBD2 (5 bases each). The CDR3 loop spans 15 amino acids. The V gene lost 5 bases and the J gene lost 1 base, with 15 bases spanning the gap. Germline CDR1 is SNHLY and CDR2 is FYNNEI.

This clonotype showed up many times. The V gene is TRBV18, the J gene TRBJ2-2; 8 bases match TRBD2. CDR1 is KGHSH, CDR2 LQKENI, per germline. This CDR3 has 16 amino acids. Trimming took 3 bases from V and 2 from J; bases not matched to a gene: 5. CDR3 sequence reads: CASSPAGGRNTGELFF. The CDR3 nucleotides read TGTGCCAGCTCACCGGCGGGAGGTAGAAACACCGGGGAGCTGTTTTTT.

This chain uses TRBV10-3 with TRBJ2-7, with 7 bases that match TRBD2. Trimming removed 8 bases from V and 2 bases from J; junction bases left unmatched: 6. This CDR3 contains 13 residues. The germline V gene has CDR1 ENHRY and CDR2 SYGVKD. Here the CDR3 reads CAIAGTNAYEQYF. As DNA, the CDR3 is TGTGCCATCGCTGGGACTAACGCCTACGAGCAGTACTTC.

This clonotype was recorded many times. The V gene is TRBV5-1, the J gene TRBJ2-7; the match to TRBD1 covers 8 bases. The germline gives CDR1 SGHRS, CDR2 YFSETQ. V trimming: 3 bases; J trimming: 3 bases; junction bases outside the gene matches: 8. There are 15 residues in the CDR3. As DNA, the CDR3 is TGCGCCAGCAGCTACCCGACAGGGGCTATCTACGAGCAGTACTTC. Translated: CASSYPTGAIYEQYF.

Many counts were recorded for this clonotype. The V call is TRBV15, the J call TRBJ1-6; unclear D gene. The V gene's germline CDR1 is LNHNV and CDR2 YYDKDF (reference sequence). The ends were cut back, 1 base at V and 7 bases at J, with 5 bases in the middle. This CDR3 is 13 amino acids long. The CDR3 spells CATSRGWNSPLHF. The CDR3 bases are TGTGCCACCAGCAGAGGCTGGAATTCACCCCTCCACTTT.

This clonotype was recorded at least ten times. This chain uses TRBV27 with TRBJ2-1; D is uncertain. The V end lost 6 bases, the J end lost 4 bases, and 7 bases lay between the germline ends. Germline assignment: CDR1 MNHEY and CDR2 SMNVEV (reference sequence). CDR3 length: 12 residues. The CDR3 nucleotides read TGTGCCAGCAGAGCCGGTTACAATGAGCAGTTCTTC. This translates into CASRAGYNEQFF.